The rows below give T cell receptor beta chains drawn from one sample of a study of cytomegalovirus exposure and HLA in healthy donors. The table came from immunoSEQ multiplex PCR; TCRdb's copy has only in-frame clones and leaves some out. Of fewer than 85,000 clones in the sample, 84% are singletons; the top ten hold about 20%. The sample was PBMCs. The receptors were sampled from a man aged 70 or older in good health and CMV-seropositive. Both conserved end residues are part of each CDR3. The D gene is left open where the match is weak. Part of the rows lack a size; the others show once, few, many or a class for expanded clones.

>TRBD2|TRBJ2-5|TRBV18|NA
TGTGCCAGCTCAGGACAGCGGGGGGGCAGAGAGACCCAGTACTTC
CASSGQRGGRETQYF
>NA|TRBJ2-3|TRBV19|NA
TGTGCCAGTAGTATAGATAATAAGGAGGATACGCAGTATTTT
CASSIDNKEDTQYF
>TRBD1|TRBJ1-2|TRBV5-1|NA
TGCGCCAGCCGCCCCCGGGACAGGGGCCCCTATGGCTACACCTTC
CASRPRDRGPYGYTF
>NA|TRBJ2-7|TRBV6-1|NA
TGTGCCAGCAGTGAAGTAGGGGTTATCTTCTACGAGCAGTACTTC
CASSEVGVIFYEQYF
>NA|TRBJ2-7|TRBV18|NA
TGTGCCAGCTCACCGTTTGAACTCGGGGGAGACGAGCAGTACTTC
CASSPFELGGDEQYF
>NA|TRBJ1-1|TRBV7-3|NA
TGTGCCAGCAGCCAGCAGGCTAACACTGAAGCTTTCTTT
CASSQQANTEAFF
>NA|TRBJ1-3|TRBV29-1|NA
TGCAGCGTTAACCTACAGGGTTCTGGAAACACCATATATTTT
CSVNLQGSGNTIYF
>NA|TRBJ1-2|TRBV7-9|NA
TGTGCCAGCAGCTTAGGGCGACTACAGGGTAACTATGGCTACACCTTC
CASSLGRLQGNYGYTF
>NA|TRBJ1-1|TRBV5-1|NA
TGCGCCAGCAGCCGGAGCGGGGGAGAGGCTTTCTTT
CASSRSGGEAFF
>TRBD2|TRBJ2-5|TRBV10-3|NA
TGTGCCATCCGACCGAGCAGGGAGGGAGAGACCCAGTACTTC
CAIRPSREGETQYF
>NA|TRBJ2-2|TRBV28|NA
TGTGCCAGCAGCCCATCAGGGTCCGACACCGGGGAGCTGTTTTTT
CASSPSGSDTGELFF
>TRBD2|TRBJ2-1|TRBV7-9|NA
TGTGCCAGCAGGCTTGGTTCGTGGACTAGCCACAATGAGCAGTTCTTC
CASRLGSWTSHNEQFF
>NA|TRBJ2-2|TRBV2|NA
TGTGCCAGCACTTGGTACGGCACCGGGGAGCTGTTTTTT
CASTWYGTGELFF
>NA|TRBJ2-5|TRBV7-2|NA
TGTGCCAGCAGCTTAGCGCGTTACGGGCAAGAGACCCAGTACTTC
CASSLARYGQETQYF
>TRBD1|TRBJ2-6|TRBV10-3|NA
TGTGCCATCAGTGACCCTCTCTCCTCTCGAGACAGGGGGATGGGGGGGGCCAACGTCCTGACTTTC
CAISDPLSSRDRGMGGANVLTF
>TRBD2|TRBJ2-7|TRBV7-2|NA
TGTGCCAGCAGCTTAGCGCGGAACGGGAGGGCGCTCGAGCAGTACTTC
CASSLARNGRALEQYF
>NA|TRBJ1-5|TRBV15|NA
TGTGCCACCAGCAGTGGGCGGGGCCTGGGCAATCAGCCCCAGCATTTT
CATSSGRGLGNQPQHF
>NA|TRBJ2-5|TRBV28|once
TGTGCCAGCAGTTTATCCGTAGCGGCACAAGAGACCCAGTACTTC
CASSLSVAAQETQYF
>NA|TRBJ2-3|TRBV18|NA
TGTGCCAGCTCATACCAAAGAGGACACCAGAGCACAGATACGCAGTATTTT
CASSYQRGHQSTDTQYF
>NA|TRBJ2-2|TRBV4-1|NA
TGCGCCAGCAGCCAAGTTCAGGGGCGAAGTGACACCGGGGAGCTGTTTTTT
CASSQVQGRSDTGELFF
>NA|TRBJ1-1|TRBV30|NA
TGTGCCTGGAGGACAGGGAACACTGAAGCTTTCTTT
CAWRTGNTEAFF
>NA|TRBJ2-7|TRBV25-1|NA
TGTGCCAGCAGTGAGGTAGGGGAGGCCTACGAGCAGTACTTC
CASSEVGEAYEQYF
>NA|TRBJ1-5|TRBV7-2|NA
TGTGCCAGCAGCCGCGGGAGCGGGCAGCCCCAGCATTTT
CASSRGSGQPQHF
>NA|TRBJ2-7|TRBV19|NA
TGTGCCAGTAGTACCGGACTGGACTACGAGCAGTACTTC
CASSTGLDYEQYF
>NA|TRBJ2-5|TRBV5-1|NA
TGCGCCAGCAGCTTGGAAACAGGGCTGGAGACCCAGTACTTC
CASSLETGLETQYF
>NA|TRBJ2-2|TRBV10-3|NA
TGTGCCATCAGTGTAGAGAGGAACACCGGGGAGCTGTTTTTT
CAISVERNTGELFF
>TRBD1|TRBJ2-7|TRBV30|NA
TGTGCCTGGGGGGACAGGATTCGCGGTGAGCAGTACTTC
CAWGDRIRGEQYF
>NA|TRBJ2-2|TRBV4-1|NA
TGCGCCAGCAGCGATCGAGGGAACACCGGGGAGCTGTTTTTT
CASSDRGNTGELFF
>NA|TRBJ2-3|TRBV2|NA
TGTGCCAGCAGGAGAGGGGACACTAGCACAGATACGCAGTATTTT
CASRRGDTSTDTQYF
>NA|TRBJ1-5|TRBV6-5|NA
TGTGCCAGCAGCTCAACTTCAGGAGGTCAGCCCCAGCATTTT
CASSSTSGGQPQHF
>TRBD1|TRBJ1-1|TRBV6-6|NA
TGTGCCAGCAGTTACGGCAGGACAGGGGTGGACACTGAAGCTTTCTTT
CASSYGRTGVDTEAFF
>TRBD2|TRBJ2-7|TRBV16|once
TGTGCCAGCAGCCAATTGGGACTAGCGGGAGCTAACGAGCAGTACTTC
CASSQLGLAGANEQYF
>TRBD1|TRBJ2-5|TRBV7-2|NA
TGTGCCAGCAGCTTAGGACAGGGGTTTGAGACCCAGTACTTC
CASSLGQGFETQYF
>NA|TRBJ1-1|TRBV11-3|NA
TGTGCCAGCAGCTCGGGGGGAACAGGGAACACTGAAGCTTTCTTT
CASSSGGTGNTEAFF
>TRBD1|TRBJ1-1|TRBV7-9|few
TGTGCCAGCAGCAATTCGGGACAGGGGGGAACTGAAGCTTTCTTT
CASSNSGQGGTEAFF
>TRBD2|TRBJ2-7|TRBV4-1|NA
TGCGCCAGCAGCCCACAGCCTGGCGGGGGGGCCCGCGGCGAGCAGTACTTC
CASSPQPGGGARGEQYF
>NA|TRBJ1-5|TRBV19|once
TGTGCCAGTAGTGCGCAGGGACAGCCCCAGCATTTT
CASSAQGQPQHF
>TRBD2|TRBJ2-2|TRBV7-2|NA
TGTGCCAGCAGCTTAGGGCGGGAGAGAACCGGGGAGCTGTTTTTT
CASSLGRERTGELFF
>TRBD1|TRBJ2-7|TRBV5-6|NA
TGTGCCAGCAGCTTGGACAGGGGCTACGAGCAGTACTTC
CASSLDRGYEQYF
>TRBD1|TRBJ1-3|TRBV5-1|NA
TGCGCCAGCAGCGGGACAGGGACTGGAAACACCATATATTTT
CASSGTGTGNTIYF
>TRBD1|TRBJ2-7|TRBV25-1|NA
TGTGCCAGCAGTCCCCACGGACAGGGGGCGTCGTACGAGCAGTACTTC
CASSPHGQGASYEQYF
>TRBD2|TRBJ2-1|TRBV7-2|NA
TGTGCCAGCAGCTTACCGGGACTAGCGGGGTTTTACAATGAGCAGTTCTTC
CASSLPGLAGFYNEQFF
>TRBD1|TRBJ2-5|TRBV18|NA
TGTGCCAGCTCACCACTTGCGACAGGGAGAGAGACCCAGTACTTC
CASSPLATGRETQYF
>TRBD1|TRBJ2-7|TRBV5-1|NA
TGCCCCAAACTAGGCAGGGGGTATTACGAGCAGTACTTC
CPKLGRGYYEQYF
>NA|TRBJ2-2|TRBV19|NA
TGTGCCAGTAGTATATCGACTAGCACCGGGGAGCTGTTTTTT
CASSISTSTGELFF
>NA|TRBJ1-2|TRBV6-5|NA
TGTGCCAGCAGTTACTCGAGAGGGCGGGATGGCTACACCTTC
CASSYSRGRDGYTF
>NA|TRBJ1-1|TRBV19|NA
TGTGCCAGTAGTATAGTCGGTTACGGGGGTGAAGCTTTCTTT
CASSIVGYGGEAFF
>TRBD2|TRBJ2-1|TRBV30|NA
TGTGCCTGGAGTGTACGTGGTAGCGGGGTCTCCTACAATGAGCAGTTCTTC
CAWSVRGSGVSYNEQFF
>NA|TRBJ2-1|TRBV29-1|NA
TGCAGTTTGGGGACTCTCCTTGAGGGTGAGCAGTTCTTC
CSLGTLLEGEQFF
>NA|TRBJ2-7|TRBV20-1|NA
TGCAGTGCTTTAACTGGCTACGAGCAGTACTTC
CSALTGYEQYF